The 28 T cell receptor beta chains below all came from one sample that was sequenced in a study of cytomegalovirus exposure and HLA in healthy donors. The PCR contained 60 Vbeta and 13 Jbeta primers. Profiling relied on immunoSEQ multiplex PCR, and the TCRdb table lists in-frame clones only, not all of them. Counted here are around 94,000 clones, 83% occurring once; the ten biggest clones make up just over 2.5%. Material: PBMCs. These receptors originate from a man aged 35 to 55 in good health and CMV-seronegative.

This clone has a handful of counts. In DNA form, the CDR3 reads TGTGCCACCAGCAGGGCCCGTAATGAAAAACTGTTTTTT. Protein product: CATSRARNEKLFF. V is TRBV15 and J is TRBJ1-4; no firm D call. The CDR3 runs to 13 residues. The germline CDR1 and CDR2 sequences are LNHNV and YYDKDF (reference sequence). Deletions cut 3 bases from V and 4 bases from J, with 6 bases between.

The gene calls are TRBV6-1 and TRBJ2-3, with D unclear. Per germline, CDR1 MNHNS and CDR2 SASEGT. V was trimmed by 4 bases and J by 2 bases, leaving 13 bases between them. The CDR3 consists of 15 residues. The CDR3 loop reads CASSGGGSYTDTQYF. In nucleotides, the CDR3 is TGTGCCAGCAGTGGAGGTGGATCCTACACAGATACGCAGTATTTT.

The chain is built from TRBV5-1 and TRBJ1-5; D might be TRBD1 (6 bases). The CDR3 length is 15 residues. The germline V gene encodes CDR1 SGHRS and CDR2 YFSETQ. V lost 7 bases and J 7 bases, leaving 21 bases between the germline ends. CDR3 residues: CASSKGGVSGQPQHF. CDR3 nucleotides: TGCGCCAGCTCCAAGGGGGGGGTCTCCGGGCAGCCCCAGCATTTT.

This clone was recorded only once. The gene calls are TRBV19 and TRBJ1-3; D unresolved. The V gene lost 5 bases and the J gene lost 4 bases, with 12 bases spanning the gap. The CDR3 sequence is 14 residues long. CDR1 LNHDA and CDR2 SQIVND come from the germline V gene (reference sequence). This CDR3 reads CASSPEGRGNTIYF. The CDR3 region has the DNA TGTGCCAGTAGTCCCGAGGGCAGGGGAAACACCATATATTTT.

The sample holds a few counts of this clone. V usage is TRBV11-1 and J usage is TRBJ2-1, with 13 bases that match TRBD2. The trim removed 5 bases at V and 10 bases at J, leaving 8 bases unmatched. CDR3 length equals 15 residues. The germline V gene has CDR1 SGHAT and CDR2 FQDESV (reference sequence). The CDR3 coding sequence is TGTGCCAGCAGCCGCGGGACTAGCGGGGCAGGGGAGCAGTTCTTC. This codes for CASSRGTSGAGEQFF.

A few counts support this clone. The V call is TRBV7-6, the J call TRBJ2-3; possibly TRBD2 for D (6 bases). In germline, CDR1 is SGHVS, CDR2 FNYEAQ. Between the trimmed V and J ends, which lost 3 bases and 2 bases, there was a span of 9 bases. This CDR3 spans 14 amino acids. DNA for the CDR3: TGTGCCAGCAGCTTTGGGAGGTTCACAGATACGCAGTATTTT. This codes for CASSFGRFTDTQYF.

V is TRBV11-2 and J is TRBJ1-5, with D tentatively TRBD1 (5 bases). Trimming shortened V by 1 base and J by 2 bases, and 12 bases separated the two germline ends. Germline CDR1 SGHAT, CDR2 FQNNGV. The CDR3 is 16 residues long. The CDR3 reads CASSLAGGRGNQPQHF. The CDR3 DNA reads TGTGCCAGCAGCTTAGCCGGGGGGAGGGGCAATCAGCCCCAGCATTTT. Looking up the rest from reference TRBV11-2 and TRBJ1-5 gives the full variable domain: EAGVAQSPRYKIIEKRQSVAFWCNPISGHATLYWYQQILGQGPKLLIQFQNNGVVDDSQLPKDRFSAERLKGVDSTLKIQPAKLEDSAVYLCASSLAGGRGNQPQHFGDGTRLSIL.

The chain links TRBV27 to TRBJ2-7; 8 nucleotides agree with TRBD2. Germline V CDR1 and CDR2: MNHEY, SMNVEV (reference sequence). J was trimmed by 0 bases and V by 6 bases; bases with no gene match: 4. The CDR3 is 14 amino acids. CDR3 DNA: TGTGCCAGCAGACCGGGGACTAGCTCCTACGAGCAGTACTTC. Translated: CASRPGTSSYEQYF.

The CDR3 loop is CASSLLNEQKKGELFF. The CDR3 coding sequence is TGTGCCAGCAGCCTTTTAAACGAACAGAAAAAGGGGGAGCTGTTTTTT. The chain recombines TRBV7-6 with TRBJ2-2; D gene uncertain. The CDR3 is 16 residues long. CDR1 SGHVS and CDR2 FNYEAQ come from the germline V gene. V lost 5 bases, J lost 8 bases, and 21 bases lay in between. Together with reference TRBV7-6 and TRBJ2-2, the CDR3 gives the full variable domain: GAGVSQSPRYKVTKRGQDVALRCDPISGHVSLYWYRQALGQGPEFLTYFNYEAQQDKSGLPNDRFSAERPEGSISTLTIQRTEQRDSAMYRCASSLLNEQKKGELFFGEGSRLTVL.

The chain employs TRBV5-1 and TRBJ2-1; D might be TRBD2 (5 bases). V was trimmed by 1 base and J by 4 bases, leaving 15 bases between them. The CDR3 is 16 amino acids. Per germline, CDR1 SGHRS and CDR2 YFSETQ. The CDR3 is CASSLRARVGYNEQFF. CDR3 DNA: TGCGCCAGCAGCTTGAGGGCGCGGGTGGGGTACAATGAGCAGTTCTTC.

V gene TRBV7-9 combines with J gene TRBJ1-3; the match to TRBD1 covers 9 bases. Germline assignment: CDR1 SEHNR and CDR2 FQNEAQ (reference sequence). CDR3 length: 17 residues. The CDR3 here is CSFGRDRATYPGNTIYF. The CDR3 region has the DNA TGTTCCTTTGGGAGGGACAGGGCTACATATCCTGGAAACACCATATATTTT.

The chain carries TRBV5-1 and TRBJ2-2, with 9 bases matching TRBD2. The CDR3 extends over 16 amino acids. J was trimmed by 1 base and V by 0 bases; bases with no gene match: 1. Germline CDR1 reads SGHRS; CDR2 reads YFSETQ. CDR3 in amino acids: CASSLGSGGNTGELFF. CDR3 DNA sequence: TGCGCCAGCAGCTTGGGTAGCGGGGGGAACACCGGGGAGCTGTTTTTT.

The V and J genes are TRBV7-2 and TRBJ2-7; TRBD2 aligns across 9 bases. V gave up 1 base and J gave up 2 bases; unmatched junction bases: 3. The CDR3 runs 15 residues. Germline CDR1 reads SGHTA; CDR2 reads FQGNSA. The CDR3 here is CASSLVGGGAYEQYF. The CDR3 DNA reads TGTGCCAGCAGCTTAGTTGGCGGGGGGGCCTACGAGCAGTACTTC.

This rearrangement joins TRBV5-1 to TRBJ2-1, with a possible D match to TRBD1 (6 bases). The V end lost 1 base, the J end lost 5 bases, and 13 bases lay between the germline ends. Germline loops: CDR1 SGHRS, CDR2 YFSETQ. CDR3 length: 15 amino acids. CDR3: CASSLRGGSHNEQFF. DNA of the CDR3: TGCGCCAGCAGCTTGAGAGGGGGATCTCACAATGAGCAGTTCTTC.

This chain connects TRBV19 to TRBJ2-7, with D perhaps TRBD2 (5 bases). V was pared by 5 bases and J by 2 bases, with 13 bases between. CDR1 is LNHDA, CDR2 SQIVND, per germline (reference sequence). CDR3 length: 14 amino acids. This CDR3 reads CASSAGRGTYEQYF. CDR3 coding DNA: TGTGCCAGTAGTGCAGGACGGGGAACCTACGAGCAGTACTTC.

The V gene is TRBV27, the J gene TRBJ1-4; D is unresolved. The CDR3 runs 15 residues. Germline CDR1 is MNHEY and CDR2 is SMNVEV (reference sequence). V was pared by 0 bases and J by 0 bases, with 5 bases between. The DNA for the CDR3 is TGTGCCAGCAGTTTATCCGCAGCAACTAATGAAAAACTGTTTTTT. Translating gives CASSLSAATNEKLFF.

The chain joins TRBV7-8 to TRBJ2-4; 15 bases are shared with TRBD2. The CDR3 loop spans 17 amino acids. Trimming cost V 5 bases and J 2 bases; bases outside gene matches: 4. Per the germline V gene, CDR1 is SGHVS and CDR2 is FQNEAQ. The CDR3: CASSRGLAGGSKNIQYF. DNA of the CDR3: TGTGCCAGCAGCAGGGGACTAGCGGGGGGTTCCAAAAACATTCAGTACTTC.

J is TRBJ1-1 and V is TRBV14; 8 bases line up with TRBD1. CDR3 length: 15 residues. V dropped 0 bases and J dropped 4; count of bases not matched to a gene: 4. Germline loops: CDR1 SGHDN, CDR2 FVKESK. This CDR3 reads CASSQEYRGSTEAFF. For the CDR3, the DNA is TGTGCCAGCAGCCAAGAGTACAGGGGGTCCACTGAAGCTTTCTTT.

This clone was seen a handful of times. This sequence joins TRBV5-6 and TRBJ2-1; 9 bases match TRBD1. The CDR3 is 15 residues long. Germline assignment: CDR1 SGHDT and CDR2 YYEEEE. Germline trimming cut 2 bases from V and 4 bases from J; bases unmatched to any gene: 4. In DNA form, the CDR3 reads TGTGCCAGCAGCTTTGGGGACAGGGAGTACAATGAGCAGTTCTTC. It codes for CASSFGDREYNEQFF.

The chain is built from TRBV11-1 and TRBJ2-7, with D unresolved. Looked up from germline, CDR1 is SGHAT and CDR2 is FQDESV (reference sequence). There are 14 residues in the CDR3. Trimming pared 2 bases from V and 1 base from J, leaving 9 bases between. DNA of the CDR3: TGTGCCAGCAGCTTAATTCCGGAGTCCTACGAGCAGTACTTC. It translates to CASSLIPESYEQYF.

The V call is TRBV11-3, the J call TRBJ2-4; D uncertain. The CDR3 length is 12 residues. V lost 11 bases to trimming and J lost 0 bases, with 8 bases between them. Germline V CDR1 and CDR2: SGHNT, YENEEA. The CDR3 bases are TGTGCCCCAGATCTAGCCAAAAACATTCAGTACTTC. This codes for CAPDLAKNIQYF.

The chain uses TRBV11-2 and TRBJ2-3; possibly TRBD1 for D (6 bases). This CDR3 has 15 residues. Trimming shortened V by 5 bases and J by 0 bases, and 12 bases separated the two germline ends. Germline CDR1 is SGHAT and CDR2 is FQNNGV. In nucleotides, the CDR3 is TGTGCCAGCAGCCCGCGAGGGGGTAGCACAGATACGCAGTATTTT. Translation: CASSPRGGSTDTQYF. The variable domain in full, completed from reference TRBV11-2 and TRBJ2-3, reads EAGVAQSPRYKIIEKRQSVAFWCNPISGHATLYWYQQILGQGPKLLIQFQNNGVVDDSQLPKDRFSAERLKGVDSTLKIQPAKLEDSAVYLCASSPRGGSTDTQYFGPGTRLTVL.

This chain joins TRBV7-9 and TRBJ2-6; the match to TRBD2 covers 12 bases. V shed 3 bases and J 4 bases; nucleotides not matched to a gene: 10. CDR1 SEHNR and CDR2 FQNEAQ come from the germline V gene (reference sequence). CDR3 size: 19 residues. CDR3 sequence reads: CASSLRASGGAPGANVLTF. CDR3 sequence (DNA): TGTGCCAGCAGCTTGAGGGCTAGCGGGGGGGCCCCAGGGGCCAACGTCCTGACTTTC. Together with reference TRBV7-9 and TRBJ2-6, the CDR3 gives the full variable domain: DTGVSQNPRHKITKRGQNVTFRCDPISEHNRLYWYRQTLGQGPEFLTYFQNEAQLEKSRLLSDRFSAERPKGSFSTLEIQRTEQGDSAMYLCASSLRASGGAPGANVLTFGAGSRLTVL.

The rearrangement joins TRBV27 to TRBJ2-7; maybe TRBD1 (5 bases). Trimming left V 5 bases short and J 3 bases short, with 17 bases between. The CDR3 sequence is 15 residues long. Germline V lookup: CDR1 MNHEY, CDR2 SMNVEV (reference sequence). CDR3 protein: CASSPFYSGIYEQYF. CDR3 DNA: TGTGCCAGCAGTCCCTTTTATTCAGGGATCTACGAGCAGTACTTC.

The chain joins TRBV5-1 to TRBJ2-3, with 10 bases identical to TRBD1. Losses at the gene ends were 2 bases for V and 3 bases for J; bases not matched to a gene: 3. The CDR3 loop spans 15 amino acids. Germline V gene lookup returns CDR1 SGHRS and CDR2 YFSETQ. This CDR3 is CASSLSDRGTDTQYF. The CDR3 DNA reads as TGCGCCAGCAGCTTATCGGACAGGGGGACAGATACGCAGTATTTT.

The chain links TRBV6-1 to TRBJ1-2; a possible D gene is TRBD1 (6 bases). With 0 bases removed from V and 1 base from J, the gap between germline ends came to 9 bases. The CDR3 is made up of 15 amino acids. Germline loops: CDR1 MNHNS, CDR2 SASEGT. The CDR3 DNA follows: TGTGCCAGCAGTGAAGCGGCAGGGGATAACTATGGCTACACCTTC. Its translation is CASSEAAGDNYGYTF.

The chain has TRBV25-1 and TRBJ1-2; unclear D gene. CDR3 size: 13 residues. V was pared by 0 bases and J by 7 bases, with 9 bases between. Looked up from germline, CDR1 is MGHDK and CDR2 is SYGVNS. The chain's CDR3 is CASSEYRDTGYTF. In DNA form, the CDR3 reads TGTGCCAGCAGTGAATATCGAGATACTGGCTACACCTTC.

The rearrangement joins TRBV15 to TRBJ1-5, with 9 nucleotides matching TRBD1. Germline CDR1 is LNHNV and CDR2 is YYDKDF (reference sequence). Germline trimming cut 6 bases from V and 4 bases from J; bases unmatched to any gene: 1. The CDR3 has 13 amino acids. The CDR3, as DNA: TGTGCCACCAGACAGGGGGCTAATCAGCCCCAGCATTTT. Its translation is CATRQGANQPQHF.